The source of this T cell receptor beta chain is a study of cytomegalovirus exposure and HLA in healthy donors (dated by TCRdb to the late 2010s). Background on the whole study: A later analysis indicated that the 95 to 150 validation repertoires were generated on the platform also employed for the 600 to 750 repertoires of the first cohort. Besides the first cohort of roughly 640 subjects, a separate validation cohort made up of 90 to 150 different subjects was used. The study aimed to test whether cataloging public T cell receptors could reveal signatures of past pathogen exposure. To predict cytomegalovirus infection status, the study combined high-throughput TCR immunosequencing, statistical association of individual TCRs with disease status, and machine learning.

Of note for this clone: Its antigen is still unknown. No base quality values were provided; no much bigger clone lies one nucleotide off.

V loses 0 bases, J loses 0 bases, and the germline ends lie 14 bases apart. The CDR3, from cysteine to phenylalanine, totals 18 residues. Only the CDR3 part of the read is kept: 54 bases, read in frame from the first base. Reading the germline V gene gives CDR1 MRHNA and CDR2 SNTAGT. Study-wide conclusions, independent of this receptor: A later analysis found that TCRs clustered in the first cohort also tended to co-occur in the 120 or so validation repertoires, with about 94% of cluster scores above 0. In both the original and validation cohorts, the classifier was reported to diagnose cytomegalovirus status with high specificity and sensitivity. All 120 or so repertoires were used to score co-occurrence in the validation cohort in a later analysis, because that analysis had no HLA typing for the cohort. A few of the identified cytomegalovirus-associated TCR beta chains were confirmed in vitro to be specific for cytomegalovirus antigens. Most TCR sequences were observed very rarely across donors, whereas some public TCRs were present in many individuals. It was suggested by the authors that the approach could potentially be generalized to other disease states and immunological phenotypes. In the study, some 180 TCR beta chains were listed as associated with cytomegalovirus.

The library was prepared using the immunoSEQ multiplex PCR assay. For the original study's pipeline: To diagnose cytomegalovirus status from the catalog of TCR beta chain sequences, a statistical classification framework was built. TCRdb's version of the immuneACCESS table is confined to in-frame rearrangements and falls short of the full clone set. An unresolved V gene accounts for under half of the shortfall where checked; the remainder is of unknown origin. D and trimming come from the DNA, and the V and J calls and clone size come from that table. The sample table records some 120,000 clones; roughly 89% of these occur just once. Roughly 2% of the sample comes from the top ten. The donors were included in the validation cohort of over a hundred subjects, a group kept apart from the approximately 670-subject first cohort.

The sequence came from a woman aged 18-29 years in good health and CMV-seronegative. The chain employs TRBV6-4 and TRBJ2-2; the D gene cannot be named for sure. Sequencing was performed on PBMCs. At the DNA level, the sequence is TGTGCCAGCAGTGACTCAGCCTGGGCCCACTCGAACACCGGGGAGCTGTTTTTT. This gives the protein CASSDSAWAHSNTGELFF.